The 30 T cell receptor beta chains below come from one sample, sequenced in a study of T cell repertoires in aging, cancer and after chemotherapy. Amplification of TCR beta used genomic DNA extracted from peripheral blood. Multiplex touch-down PCR with TRB-A/B primers amplified rearranged V-D-J TRB sequences. TCRdb re-called the multiplex PCR reads through MiXCR, storing one row per CDR3 protein. Altogether about 8,000 distinct CDR3 sequences are present, roughly 56% being singletons, with the ten largest covering about 4%. The sequenced sample consisted of blood. These receptors were collected from a human donor with a solid tumor.

This clonotype came up a few times. J is TRBJ2-5 and V is TRBV29-1; the match to TRBD2 covers 10 bases. This CDR3 comprises 14 residues. The trim removed 5 bases at V and 2 bases at J, leaving 5 bases unmatched. Germline CDR1 reads SQVTM; CDR2 reads ANQGSEA. The CDR3 DNA follows: TGCAGCGTTCGGACTAGCGGCTTACAAGAGACCCAGTACTTC. It translates to CSVRTSGLQETQYF.

A few counts support this clonotype. Here the CDR3 reads CASSSGGSSYEQYF. The CDR3 DNA sequence: TGTGCCAGCAGCTCGGGCGGGAGCTCCTACGAGCAGTACTTC. The chain employs TRBV7-6 and TRBJ2-7, with 7 bases lining up with TRBD2. This CDR3 spans 14 amino acids. The J segment lost 0 bases and the V segment lost 4 bases, leaving 3 bases of the junction unmatched. Germline V lookup: CDR1 SGHVS, CDR2 FNYEAQ.

This clonotype has only one observation. V usage is TRBV7-9 and J usage is TRBJ2-2; D assignment may be TRBD1 or TRBD2 (5 bases each). CDR1 SEHNR and CDR2 FQNEAQ come from the germline V gene (reference sequence). Trimming cost V 10 bases and J 0 bases, with 15 bases left between them. CDR3 size: 15 residues. The DNA for the CDR3 is TGTGCCAATTTATTAGGGACCACGAACACCGGGGAGCTGTTTTTT. Translated: CANLLGTTNTGELFF.

The chain joins TRBV11-1 to TRBJ2-7; the match to TRBD1 covers 7 bases. The CDR3 is 15 amino acids. Germline V gene sequence: CDR1 SGHAT, CDR2 FQDESV (reference sequence). J was trimmed by 4 bases and V by 8 bases; bases with no gene match: 14. This CDR3 reads CASSAQRGLAYEQYF. Here the CDR3 DNA reads TGTGCCAGCTCAGCTCAGAGGGGGCTGGCGTACGAGCAGTACTTC.

V is TRBV7-9 and J is TRBJ1-2, with D hard to call. This CDR3 has 12 amino acids. Per germline, CDR1 SEHNR and CDR2 FQNEAQ (reference sequence). V lost 5 bases to trimming and J lost 4 bases, with 8 bases between them. CDR3 protein: CASSRESYGYTF. The CDR3 nucleotides read TGTGCCAGCAGCAGGGAGAGCTATGGCTACACCTTC.

The CDR3 loop is CASSLEGGTDTQYF. The CDR3 coding sequence is TGTGCCAGCAGCTTAGAGGGCGGCACAGATACGCAGTATTTT. V usage is TRBV11-3 and J usage is TRBJ2-3; D remains unclear. CDR1 and CDR2 (germline): SGHNT, YENEEA. This CDR3 comprises 14 residues. Trimming left V 0 bases short and J 1 base short, with 5 bases between.

The CDR3 loop reads CASSLEQSGEQYF. As DNA, the CDR3 is TGTGCCAGCAGCTTGGAGCAGAGCGGCGAGCAGTACTTC. J is TRBJ2-7 and V is TRBV5-4; weak D call: TRBD2 (5 bases). CDR3 size: 13 residues. Trimming removed 0 bases at V and 6 bases at J, with 10 bases between. CDR1 and CDR2 from the germline V gene are SGHNT and YYREEE (reference sequence).

The chain recombines TRBV20-1 with TRBJ1-1, with D possibly being TRBD1 (5 bases). Trimming left V 1 base short and J 4 bases short, with 19 bases between. Germline CDR1 reads DFQATT; CDR2 reads SNEGSKA (reference sequence). The CDR3 has 16 amino acids. CDR3 residues: CSARGTSKGAGTEAFF. CDR3 sequence (DNA): TGCAGTGCTAGAGGCACGTCGAAAGGGGCGGGCACTGAAGCTTTCTTT.

The rearrangement links TRBV29-1 to TRBJ2-5, with D possibly TRBD1 on 5 matching bases. The V end lost 0 bases, the J end lost 11 bases, and 16 bases lay between the germline ends. There are 13 residues in the CDR3. Germline loops: CDR1 SQVTM, CDR2 ANQGSEA. In DNA, the CDR3 is TGCAGCGTTGAAGAAACAGGTGGCACTCCGCAGTACTTC. Translation: CSVEETGGTPQYF.

The chain recombines TRBV6-2 or TRBV6-3 with TRBJ2-1, with 8 bases identical to TRBD1. Trimming cost V 8 bases and J 6 bases; bases outside gene matches: 9. The CDR3 extends over 14 amino acids. Per germline, CDR1 MNHEY and CDR2 SVGEGT. The CDR3 bases are TGTGCCAGCTCCGGGACAGGAGGGTCCAATGAGCAGTTCTTC. Amino acid sequence: CASSGTGGSNEQFF.

To note about this clonotype: The junction shows a germline mismatch at one end, possibly a read error. The chain employs TRBV7-9 and TRBJ2-7; maybe TRBD2 (6 bases). This CDR3 comprises 15 residues. Germline CDR1 is SEHNR and CDR2 is FQNEAQ (reference sequence). Here the CDR3 DNA reads TGTGCCAGCAGCCCGAGGCAGGGAGGCTCCTATGAGCAGTACTTC. This gives the protein CASSPRQGGSYEQYF.

This clonotype has just one count. The chain is built from TRBV10-3 and TRBJ1-5; TRBD1 is a possible D gene (6 bases). V gave up 3 bases and J gave up 6 bases, with 12 bases separating them. Germline CDR1 is ENHRY and CDR2 is SYGVKD. This CDR3 is 14 amino acids long. CDR3 nucleotides: TGTGCCATCAGTGAACGGCAGGGGAGTCAGCCCCAGCATTTT. Protein product: CAISERQGSQPQHF.

The chain uses TRBV12-3 or TRBV12-4 and TRBJ1-1; no clear D gene. Trimming took 5 bases from V and 11 from J, leaving 15 bases between them. The CDR3 is 12 residues long. DNA for the CDR3: TGTGCCAGCAGTCCTCCCTTTATGCGGGCTTTCTTT. Its translation: CASSPPFMRAFF.

There are a few counts of this clonotype. The rearrangement links TRBV5-4 to TRBJ1-2; D is perhaps TRBD1 (5 bases). The CDR3 covers 15 residues. V was trimmed by 4 bases and J by 0 bases, leaving 13 bases between them. The germline V gene has CDR1 SGHNT and CDR2 YYREEE (reference sequence). CDR3 nucleotides: TGTGCCAGCAGCGCCGGGACTGATTCTAACTATGGCTACACCTTC. Translation gives CASSAGTDSNYGYTF.

This sequence joins TRBV20-1 and TRBJ2-7, with TRBD2 identical over 8 bases. Germline V gene sequence: CDR1 DFQATT, CDR2 SNEGSKA (reference sequence). This CDR3 region has 13 residues. V dropped 5 bases and J dropped 2; count of bases not matched to a gene: 5. The DNA for the CDR3 is TGCAGTGCTTCGGGGCGGGAGGCCTACGAGCAGTACTTC. Encoded protein: CSASGREAYEQYF.

The chain links TRBV6-2 or TRBV6-3 to TRBJ2-7; TRBD2 matches at 10 bases. Germline V gives CDR1 MNHEY, CDR2 SVGEGT. This CDR3 is built from 14 residues. J gave up 3 bases and V 6 bases, and 5 bases lay outside the gene matches. The CDR3 reads CASRAVAGGYEQYF. CDR3 nucleotide sequence: TGTGCCAGCAGAGCGGTAGCGGGAGGCTACGAGCAGTACTTC.

This clonotype has just a few counts. The V and J genes are TRBV30 and TRBJ1-4; TRBD1 aligns across 7 bases. Per germline, CDR1 GTSNPN and CDR2 SVGIG (reference sequence). The CDR3 runs to 15 residues. V trimming: 2 bases; J trimming: 0 bases; junction bases outside the gene matches: 3. The CDR3: CAWSRDSATNEKLFF. Here the CDR3 DNA reads TGTGCCTGGAGTAGGGACAGCGCAACTAATGAAAAACTGTTTTTT.

V and J are TRBV10-3 and TRBJ2-7; TRBD2 agrees at 10 bases. J was trimmed by 5 bases and V by 2 bases; bases with no gene match: 9. Per germline, CDR1 ENHRY and CDR2 SYGVKD. The CDR3 is made up of 16 amino acids. CDR3: CAISESRGLALNEQYF. The CDR3 DNA sequence: TGTGCCATCAGTGAGAGTAGGGGACTAGCGCTGAACGAGCAGTACTTC.

This clonotype was observed a few times. CDR3 in amino acids: CSVEEGLAGTLTYEQYF. CDR3 nucleotides: TGCAGCGTTGAAGAGGGACTAGCGGGTACGCTAACCTACGAGCAGTACTTC. The J gene is TRBJ2-7, the V gene TRBV29-1; the match to TRBD2 covers 12 bases. The junction had 8 bases not matched to a gene; V was cut back by 0 bases and J by 2 bases. CDR3 size: 17 residues. Germline V lookup: CDR1 SQVTM, CDR2 ANQGSEA.

This sequence joins TRBV6-5 and TRBJ2-5; the D is unclear. Germline assignment: CDR1 MNHEY and CDR2 SVGAGI. Trimming left V 4 bases short and J 3 bases short, with 9 bases between. The CDR3 loop spans 13 amino acids. The CDR3 region is CASSLTGEETQYF. The CDR3 nucleotides read TGTGCCAGCAGTTTGACTGGCGAAGAGACCCAGTACTTC.

This chain connects TRBV19 to TRBJ2-1; TRBD2 matches 7 bases. The V gene's germline CDR1 is LNHDA and CDR2 SQIVND (reference sequence). This CDR3 has 14 residues. Losses at the gene ends were 4 bases for V and 3 bases for J; bases not matched to a gene: 3. The CDR3 DNA reads TGTGCCAGTAGTAGGAGCGGGATCTACAATGAGCAGTTCTTC. Translating gives CASSRSGIYNEQFF.

On this clonotype: One junction end disagrees with the germline gene, perhaps due to a read error. The chain links TRBV7-9 to TRBJ1-3, with D perhaps TRBD1 (5 bases). The CDR3 sequence is 16 residues long. Germline loops: CDR1 SEHNR, CDR2 FQNEAQ (reference sequence). CDR3 sequence (DNA): TGCGCCAGCAGCCAAGTGGGCAGGGAGGCTGGAAACACCATATATTTT. This sequence encodes CASSQVGREAGNTIYF.

The chain couples TRBV12-3 or TRBV12-4 to TRBJ2-3; D is ambiguous. The CDR3 is made up of 14 amino acids. V shed 6 bases and J shed 5 bases, with 15 bases lying between them. The CDR3 reads CASSGPVEGDTQYF. DNA for the CDR3: TGTGCCAGCAGCGGACCTGTCGAAGGAGATACGCAGTATTTT.

The rearrangement links TRBV11-3 to TRBJ2-2, with 7 bases lining up with TRBD1. Germline V lookup: CDR1 SGHNT, CDR2 YENEEA. The CDR3 spans 13 residues. V was pared by 6 bases and J by 6 bases, with 4 bases of the junction left unmatched. CDR3 nucleotides: TGTGCCAGCAGTCCGAGGGGGCCCGGGGAGCTGTTTTTT. Translation gives CASSPRGPGELFF.

J is TRBJ1-6 and V is TRBV11-2, with D possibly TRBD1 on 6 matching bases. The germline V gene has CDR1 SGHAT and CDR2 FQNNGV. V lost 5 bases and J lost 10, with 15 bases in between. The CDR3 has 14 amino acids. CDR3 in amino acids: CASSPGAGSSPLHF. CDR3 bases: TGTGCCAGCAGCCCGGGGGCCGGGAGCTCACCCCTCCACTTT.

V is TRBV7-2 and J is TRBJ2-7; 10 bases match TRBD2. The CDR3 is 15 amino acids. V gave up 4 bases and J gave up 4 bases; unmatched junction bases: 7. CDR1 is SGHTA and CDR2 is FQGNSA in the germline V gene. Here the CDR3 DNA reads TGTGCCAGCAGCTCATCAGCGGGAGGGAGGTACGAGCAGTACTTC. This sequence encodes CASSSSAGGRYEQYF. Together with reference TRBV7-2 and TRBJ2-7, the CDR3 gives the full variable domain: GAGVSQSPSNKVTEKGKDVELRCDPISGHTALYWYRQSLGQGLEFLIYFQGNSAPDKSGLPSDRFSAERTGGSVSTLTIQRTQQEDSAVYLCASSSSAGGRYEQYFGPGTRLTVT.

This clonotype was counted a few times. The V and J genes are TRBV6-4 and TRBJ1-2; 9 bases are a match to TRBD1. Germline lookup yields CDR1 MRHNA and CDR2 SNTAGT. The CDR3 has 15 amino acids. V lost 4 bases and J lost 7; bases outside the gene matches: 10. Here the CDR3 DNA reads TGTGCCAGCAGTGTAATTCCCGGGACAGGGTCTGGCTACACCTTC. This gives the protein CASSVIPGTGSGYTF.

This chain links TRBV19 with TRBJ2-3; 9 nucleotides agree with TRBD2. After removal of 7 bases from V and 3 bases from J, the junction contained 17 bases not matched to a gene. Germline V CDR1 and CDR2: LNHDA, SQIVND (reference sequence). This CDR3 comprises 18 residues. CDR3 sequence (DNA): TGTGCCAGTACCCCCCGAGGGAGCGGGAGGACCGATACAGATACGCAGTATTTT. It is translated as CASTPRGSGRTDTDTQYF.

The sample holds a few counts of this clonotype. The V gene is TRBV20-1, the J gene TRBJ1-1; D uncertain. This CDR3 region has 13 residues. The germline V and J ends were trimmed by 3 bases and 1 base, with 9 bases remaining between them. CDR1 and CDR2 (germline): DFQATT, SNEGSKA (reference sequence). CDR3: CSARPTENTEAFF. CDR3 bases: TGCAGTGCTAGGCCTACAGAGAACACTGAAGCTTTCTTT.

The gene calls are TRBV5-6 and TRBJ1-2; TRBD1 matches at 7 bases. CDR3 size: 16 residues. V trimming: 0 bases; J trimming: 8 bases; junction bases outside the gene matches: 13. Germline CDR1 is SGHDT and CDR2 is YYEEEE. The chain's CDR3 is CASSLGWDSPIGGYTF. Here the CDR3 DNA reads TGTGCCAGCAGCTTGGGATGGGACAGCCCGATTGGGGGCTACACCTTC.